This T cell receptor (beta chain) derives from a study of T cell repertoires in cytomegalovirus infection. Broader study findings: It was HLA-C-restricted CMV-specific TCR beta clonotypes that dominated the response ex vivo.

Of note for this clonotype: Its target is not known.

One entry per CDR3 protein, called by TCRdb with MiXCR from the reads. The data show about 890,000 distinct CDR3 sequences, with more than 25% seen just once and more than 12% held by the top ten. V was cut by 2 bases and J by 5 bases, with 16 bases left in between. This CDR3 spans 16 amino acids. From germline, CDR1 is MNHEY and CDR2 SMNVEV (reference sequence). The TCR originated in a human donor in good health (CMV status not recorded). Some clones in this sample may be carry-over from other donors' samples. Sequences were derived from cultured CD8+ T cells from PBMCs, sampled from culture after CMV antigen stimulation. V usage is TRBV27 and J usage is TRBJ2-1; D might be TRBD2 (6 bases). The DNA for the CDR3 is TGTGCCAGCAGTTTAGACTGGGCGGGGCCCGACAATGAGCAGTTCTTC. This encodes CASSLDWAGPDNEQFF.